These T cell receptor beta chains were read from a single sample in a study of blood T cell repertoires in COVID-19. Generated by immunoSEQ multiplex PCR, the TCRdb table keeps only in-frame clones and is missing some. The profile covers some 170,000 clones, with about 90% appearing a single time and 1% to 1.5% taken by the ten largest. Sequenced: PBMCs or T cells enriched from blood (not recorded which). These TCRs come from a human donor with acute COVID-19. The donor label of this sample is uncertain. Both conserved end residues are part of each CDR3. D genes are given only for firm matches. Size values are once, few and many counts, or a class for expanded clones, and some rows have none.

TRBJ2-1 TRBD2 TRBV9 NA CASSVGLAGALGIEQFF TGTGCCAGCAGCGTAGGGCTAGCGGGGGCCCTAGGGATTGAGCAGTTCTTC
TRBJ2-7 TRBD1 TRBV3-1/TRBV3-2 NA CASSPGDRSSYEQYF TGTGCCAGCAGCCCAGGGGACAGGTCATCCTACGAGCAGTACTTC
TRBJ2-2 NA TRBV5-7 NA CASSFEASHSDTGELFF TGTGCCAGCAGCTTCGAAGCGTCCCATAGCGACACCGGGGAGCTGTTTTTT
TRBJ1-2 NA TRBV12-3/TRBV12-4 NA CASSFSVYGYTF TGTGCCAGCAGTTTCAGTGTGTATGGCTACACCTTC
TRBJ2-3 NA TRBV10-3 NA CAISSFSSGAVDTQYF TGTGCCATCAGTAGTTTTAGCTCAGGGGCGGTAGATACGCAGTATTTT
TRBJ2-6 NA TRBV9 NA CASSPPVGANVLTF TGTGCCAGCAGCCCCCCAGTGGGGGCCAACGTCCTGACTTTC
TRBJ1-3 NA TRBV5-6 NA CASSLRGLFSGNTIYF TGTGCCAGCAGCTTGAGGGGCCTCTTCTCTGGAAACACCATATATTTT
TRBJ2-7 TRBD2 TRBV5-1 NA CASRFTPGRNEQYF TGCGCCAGCCGCTTTACACCCGGGAGGAACGAGCAGTACTTC
TRBJ2-3 TRBD2 TRBV10-1 NA CASSAGLAGGLWTDTQYF TGCGCCAGCAGTGCGGGGCTAGCGGGGGGGCTTTGGACAGATACGCAGTATTTT
TRBJ1-2 NA TRBV5-8 NA CASTTIARTNYGYTF TGTGCCAGCACCACTATAGCTCGCACTAACTATGGCTACACCTTC
TRBJ2-3 TRBD1 TRBV11-2 once CASTPGTGGDTQYF TGTGCCAGCACCCCCGGGACAGGGGGGGATACGCAGTATTTT
TRBJ1-2 NA TRBV2 NA CASSSSRARGGYTF TGTGCCAGCAGCTCGAGCAGGGCGCGGGGCGGCTACACCTTC
TRBJ2-7 NA TRBV21-1 NA CASILDSPEPSEQYF TGTGCCAGCATCCTGGACAGCCCAGAACCCTCCGAGCAGTACTTC
TRBJ1-2 TRBD1 TRBV7-2 NA CASSGTGGAGGYTF TGTGCCAGCAGTGGGACAGGGGGCGCGGGTGGCTACACCTTC
TRBJ2-1 TRBD2 TRBV5-4 NA CASSSGLGSSEQFF TGTGCCAGCAGCTCGGGACTAGGGTCCAGTGAGCAGTTCTTC
TRBJ2-1 TRBD2 TRBV5-1 NA CASSLGLAGVNEQFF TGCGCCAGCAGCTTGGGGCTAGCGGGGGTGAATGAGCAGTTCTTC
TRBJ2-5 TRBD2 TRBV5-6 NA CASSHIAGGPDQYF TGTGCCAGCAGTCATATAGCGGGGGGGCCCGACCAGTACTTC
TRBJ1-2 NA TRBV4-3 NA CASSQEYREGYGYTF TGCGCCAGCAGCCAAGAGTACAGGGAGGGATATGGCTACACCTTC
TRBJ2-5 TRBD1 TRBV11-2 NA CASSYRQGSQETQYF TGTGCCAGCAGCTACCGACAGGGCTCCCAAGAGACCCAGTACTTC
TRBJ1-1 TRBD1 TRBV30 NA CAWSPGQGSEAFF TGTGCCTGGAGTCCAGGACAGGGCTCTGAAGCTTTCTTT
TRBJ2-1 NA TRBV6-2/TRBV6-3 NA CASSLGRHNEQFF TGTGCCAGCAGTTTGGGCAGACACAATGAGCAGTTCTTC
TRBJ2-7 TRBD1 TRBV19 NA CASSPTGGAEYEQYF TGTGCCAGTAGTCCGACAGGGGGCGCGGAGTACGAGCAGTACTTC
TRBJ2-7 NA TRBV4-3 NA CASSQDDSSTYEQYF TGCGCCAGCAGCCAAGACGACAGTTCCACCTACGAGCAGTACTTC
TRBJ2-3 TRBD1 TRBV19 NA CASSISQGALTDTQYF TGTGCCAGTAGTATCTCGCAGGGGGCGTTGACAGATACGCAGTATTTT
TRBJ2-3 NA TRBV11-2 NA CASSPSRRRTDTQYF TGTGCCAGCAGCCCGTCAAGGCGGCGCACAGATACGCAGTATTTT
TRBJ1-4 TRBD1 TRBV5-6 NA CASSASGTGKKKLFF TGTGCCAGCAGCGCCTCCGGGACAGGAAAGAAAAAACTGTTTTTT
TRBJ1-3 NA TRBV4-2 NA CASSHPGGNTIYF TGTGCCAGCAGCCACCCGGGTGGAAACACCATATATTTT
TRBJ2-1 NA TRBV5-1 NA CASGEGQAGGNEQFF TGCGCCAGCGGGGAGGGACAGGCCGGGGGGAATGAGCAGTTCTTC
TRBJ1-2 NA TRBV7-2 NA CASSFGQGRGYTF TGTGCCAGCAGCTTTGGGCAGGGCAGGGGCTACACCTTC
TRBJ2-7 TRBD2 TRBV5-1 NA CASSYGLAGEQYF TGCGCCAGCAGCTACGGACTAGCCGGCGAGCAGTACTTC
TRBJ2-5 TRBD2 TRBV11-3 NA CASSSGLAGGKETQYF TGTGCCAGCAGCTCCGGACTAGCGGGGGGTAAAGAGACCCAGTACTTC
TRBJ1-6 TRBD1 TRBV27 few CASQFQGDVPPLHF TGTGCCAGCCAGTTTCAGGGGGATGTCCCACCCCTCCACTTT
TRBJ2-5 NA TRBV28 NA CASSFGGPSLAQYF TGTGCCAGCAGTTTCGGGGGTCCCTCACTGGCCCAGTACTTC
TRBJ1-2 NA TRBV6-5 NA CASSYSGHLNYGYTF TGTGCCAGCAGTTACTCGGGACACTTAAACTATGGCTACACCTTC
TRBJ1-6 NA TRBV2 NA CASSEVRGSPLHF TGTGCCAGCAGTGAAGTCAGGGGATCACCCCTCCACTTT
TRBJ1-2 NA TRBV27 NA CASRPTGLQAYGYTF TGTGCCAGCAGGCCGACAGGCCTTCAGGCCTATGGCTACACCTTC
TRBJ2-1 TRBD2 TRBV7-2 NA CASSLFSGGALENEQFF TGTGCCAGCAGCTTATTTAGCGGGGGGGCCTTAGAGAATGAGCAGTTCTTC
TRBJ1-3 NA TRBV18 NA CASSPGRATIYF TGTGCCAGCTCACCAGGGAGGGCCACCATATATTTT
TRBJ1-5 NA TRBV27 NA CVSSLQDRQPQHF TGTGTCAGCAGTTTGCAGGATCGCCAGCCCCAGCATTTT
TRBJ2-1 TRBD1 TRBV29-1 NA CSVDLTGLYNEQFF TGCAGCGTTGACTTGACAGGGCTTTACAATGAGCAGTTCTTC